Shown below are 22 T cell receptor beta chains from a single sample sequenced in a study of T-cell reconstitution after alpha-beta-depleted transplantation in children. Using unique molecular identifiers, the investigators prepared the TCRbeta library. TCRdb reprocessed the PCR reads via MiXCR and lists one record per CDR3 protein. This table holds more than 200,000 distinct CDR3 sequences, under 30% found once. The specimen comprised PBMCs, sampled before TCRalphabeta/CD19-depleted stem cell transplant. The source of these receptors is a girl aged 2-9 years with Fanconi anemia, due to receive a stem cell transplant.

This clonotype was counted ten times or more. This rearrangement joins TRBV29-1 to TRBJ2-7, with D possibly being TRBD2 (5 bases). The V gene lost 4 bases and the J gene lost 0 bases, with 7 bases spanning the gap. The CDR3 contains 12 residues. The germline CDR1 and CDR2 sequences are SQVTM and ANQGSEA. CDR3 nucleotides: TGCAGCGTTGCACGGGGCTCCTACGAGCAGTACTTC. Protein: CSVARGSYEQYF.

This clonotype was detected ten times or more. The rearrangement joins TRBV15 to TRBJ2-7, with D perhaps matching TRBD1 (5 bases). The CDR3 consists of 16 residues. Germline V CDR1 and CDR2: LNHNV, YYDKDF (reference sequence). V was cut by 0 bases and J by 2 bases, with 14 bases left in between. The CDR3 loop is CATSRDILQGTYEQYF. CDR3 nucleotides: TGTGCCACCAGCAGAGATATCCTTCAGGGAACCTACGAGCAGTACTTC.

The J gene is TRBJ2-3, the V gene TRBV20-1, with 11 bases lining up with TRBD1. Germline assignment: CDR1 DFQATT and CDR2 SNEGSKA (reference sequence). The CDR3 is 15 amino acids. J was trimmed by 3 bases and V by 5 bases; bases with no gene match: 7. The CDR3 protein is CSAVTGQGETDTQYF. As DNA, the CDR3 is TGCAGTGCTGTAACGGGACAGGGGGAAACAGATACGCAGTATTTT.

This CDR3 is CASSESRTGGNTEAFF. The CDR3 DNA is TGCGCCAGCAGTGAGTCGCGGACAGGCGGGAACACTGAAGCTTTCTTT. The chain is built from TRBV10-2 and TRBJ1-1; 7 nucleotides agree with TRBD1. There are 16 residues in the CDR3. J lost 1 base, V lost 0 bases, and 5 bases had no gene match. The germline CDR1 and CDR2 sequences are WSHSY and SAAADI.

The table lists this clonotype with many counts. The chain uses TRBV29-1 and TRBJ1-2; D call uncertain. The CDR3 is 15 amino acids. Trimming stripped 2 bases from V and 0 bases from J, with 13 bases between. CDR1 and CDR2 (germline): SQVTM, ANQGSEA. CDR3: CSVERLAASNYGYTF. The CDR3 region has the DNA TGCAGCGTTGAACGGTTGGCAGCGTCTAACTATGGCTACACCTTC.

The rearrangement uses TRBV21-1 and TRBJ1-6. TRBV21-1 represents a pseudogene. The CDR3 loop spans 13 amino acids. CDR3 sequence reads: CASSRRQGTPLHF. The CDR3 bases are TGTGCCAGCAGCCGACGGCAGGGAACACCCCTCCACTTT.

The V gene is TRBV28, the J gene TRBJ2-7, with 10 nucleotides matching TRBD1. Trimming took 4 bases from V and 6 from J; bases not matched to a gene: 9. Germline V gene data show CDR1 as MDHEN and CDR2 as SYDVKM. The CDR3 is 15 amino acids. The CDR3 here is CASSSWDRGRIEQYF. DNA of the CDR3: TGTGCCAGCAGTTCTTGGGACAGGGGACGGATCGAGCAGTACTTC.

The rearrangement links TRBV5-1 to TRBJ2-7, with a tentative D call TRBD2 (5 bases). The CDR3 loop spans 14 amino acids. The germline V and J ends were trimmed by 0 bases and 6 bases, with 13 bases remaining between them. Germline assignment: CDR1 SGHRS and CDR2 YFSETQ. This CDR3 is CASSLALGRSEQYF. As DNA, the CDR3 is TGCGCCAGCAGCTTGGCACTAGGCCGAAGCGAGCAGTACTTC. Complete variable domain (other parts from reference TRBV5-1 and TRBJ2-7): KAGVTQTPRYLIKTRGQQVTLSCSPISGHRSVSWYQQTPGQGLQFLFEYFSETQRNKGNFPGRFSGRQFSNSRSEMNVSTLELGDSALYLCASSLALGRSEQYFGPGTRLTVT.

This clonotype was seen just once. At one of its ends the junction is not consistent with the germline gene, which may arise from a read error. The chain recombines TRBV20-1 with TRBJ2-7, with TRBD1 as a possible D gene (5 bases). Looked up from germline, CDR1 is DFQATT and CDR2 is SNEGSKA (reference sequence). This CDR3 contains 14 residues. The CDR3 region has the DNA TGCAGTGCTACGCGCGAAGGGGTCTCCCACGAGCAGTACTTC. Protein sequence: CSATREGVSHEQYF.

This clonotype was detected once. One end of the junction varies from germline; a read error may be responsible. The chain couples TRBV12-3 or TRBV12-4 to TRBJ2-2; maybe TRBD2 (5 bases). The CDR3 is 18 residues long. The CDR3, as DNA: TGTACCAGCAGTTTATTCTGGGCGCGGGCAGAAAACACCGGGGAGCTGTTTTTT. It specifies CTSSLFWARAENTGELFF.

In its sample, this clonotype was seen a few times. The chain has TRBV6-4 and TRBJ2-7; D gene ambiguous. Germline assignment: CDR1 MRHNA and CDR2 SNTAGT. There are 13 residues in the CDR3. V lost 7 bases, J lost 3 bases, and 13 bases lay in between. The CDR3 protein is CASITGWNYEQYF. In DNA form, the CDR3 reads TGTGCCAGCATCACTGGGTGGAACTACGAGCAGTACTTC.

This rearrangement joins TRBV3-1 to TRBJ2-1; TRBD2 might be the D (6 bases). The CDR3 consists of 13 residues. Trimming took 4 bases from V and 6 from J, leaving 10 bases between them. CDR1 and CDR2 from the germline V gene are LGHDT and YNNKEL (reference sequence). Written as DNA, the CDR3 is TGTGCCAGCAGCCCGACTAGTTTCAATGAGCAGTTCTTC. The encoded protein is CASSPTSFNEQFF.

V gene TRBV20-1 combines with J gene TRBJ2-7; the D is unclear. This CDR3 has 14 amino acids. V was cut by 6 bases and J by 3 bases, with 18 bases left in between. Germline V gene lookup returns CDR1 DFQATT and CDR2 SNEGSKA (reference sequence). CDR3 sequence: CSAPDQIGYYEQYF. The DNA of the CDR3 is TGCAGTGCCCCAGACCAAATCGGATACTACGAGCAGTACTTC.

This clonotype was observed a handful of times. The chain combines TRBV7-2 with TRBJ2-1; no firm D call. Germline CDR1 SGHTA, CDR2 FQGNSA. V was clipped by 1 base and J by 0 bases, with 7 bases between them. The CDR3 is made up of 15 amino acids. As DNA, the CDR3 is TGTGCCAGCAGCTTAGAGTGGGCCTCCTACAATGAGCAGTTCTTC. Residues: CASSLEWASYNEQFF.

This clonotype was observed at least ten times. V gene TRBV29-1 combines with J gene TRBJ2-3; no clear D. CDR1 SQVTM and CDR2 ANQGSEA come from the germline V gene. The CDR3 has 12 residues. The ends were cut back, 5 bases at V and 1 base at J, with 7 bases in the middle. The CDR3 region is CSVSTGTDTQYF. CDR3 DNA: TGCAGCGTTTCGACCGGCACAGATACGCAGTATTTT.

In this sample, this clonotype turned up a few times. The CDR3 region has the DNA TGTGCCACCAGGGACAGGGAGCGTAGTGAGCAGTTCTTC. Residues: CATRDRERSEQFF. The chain has TRBV24-1 and TRBJ2-1, with 8 bases lining up with TRBD1. Germline V gene lookup returns CDR1 KGHDR and CDR2 SFDVKD. This CDR3 is built from 13 residues. V was pared by 7 bases and J by 9 bases, with 7 bases of the junction left unmatched.

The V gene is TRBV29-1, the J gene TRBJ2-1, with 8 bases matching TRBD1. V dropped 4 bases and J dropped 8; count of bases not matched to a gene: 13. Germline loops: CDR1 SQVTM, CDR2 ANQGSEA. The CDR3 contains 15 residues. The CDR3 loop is CSVAGWQGARYEQFF. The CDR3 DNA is TGCAGCGTTGCGGGGTGGCAGGGGGCGCGATATGAGCAGTTCTTC.

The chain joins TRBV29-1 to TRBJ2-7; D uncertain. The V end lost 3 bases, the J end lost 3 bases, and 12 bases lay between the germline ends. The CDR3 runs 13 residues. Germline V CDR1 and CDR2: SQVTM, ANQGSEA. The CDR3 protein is CSVDRPGSYEQYF. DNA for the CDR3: TGCAGCGTTGATAGGCCCGGAAGCTACGAGCAGTACTTC.

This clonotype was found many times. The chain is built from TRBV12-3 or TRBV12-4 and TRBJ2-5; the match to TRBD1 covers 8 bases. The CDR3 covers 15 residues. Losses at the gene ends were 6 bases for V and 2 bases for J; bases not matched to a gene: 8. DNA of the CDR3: TGTGCCAGCAGCGCGACAGGGGCGATACAAGAGACCCAGTACTTC. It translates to CASSATGAIQETQYF.

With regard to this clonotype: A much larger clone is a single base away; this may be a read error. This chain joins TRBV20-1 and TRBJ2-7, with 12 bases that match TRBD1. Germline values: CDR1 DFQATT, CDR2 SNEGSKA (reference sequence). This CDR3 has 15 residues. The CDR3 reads CSARDGDRGHVEEYF. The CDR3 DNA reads TGCAGTGCTAGAGATGGGGACAGGGGGCATGTCGAGGAGTACTTC.

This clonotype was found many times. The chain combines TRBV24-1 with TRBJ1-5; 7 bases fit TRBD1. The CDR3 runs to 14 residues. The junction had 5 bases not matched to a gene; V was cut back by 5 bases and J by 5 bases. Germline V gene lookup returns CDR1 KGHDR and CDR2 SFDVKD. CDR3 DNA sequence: TGTGCCACCAGTGGGCAGGGGGGTCATCAGCCCCAGCATTTT. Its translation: CATSGQGGHQPQHF.

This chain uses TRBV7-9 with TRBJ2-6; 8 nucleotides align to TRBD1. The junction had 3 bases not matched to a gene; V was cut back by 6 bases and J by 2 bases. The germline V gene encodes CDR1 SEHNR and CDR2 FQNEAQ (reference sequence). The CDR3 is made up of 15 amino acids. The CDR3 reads CASSQGATGANVLTF. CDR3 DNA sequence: TGTGCCAGCAGTCAGGGGGCCACTGGGGCCAACGTCCTGACTTTC. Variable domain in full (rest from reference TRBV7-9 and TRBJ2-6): DTGVSQNPRHKITKRGQNVTFRCDPISEHNRLYWYRQTLGQGPEFLTYFQNEAQLEKSRLLSDRFSAERPKGSFSTLEIQRTEQGDSAMYLCASSQGATGANVLTFGAGSRLTVL.